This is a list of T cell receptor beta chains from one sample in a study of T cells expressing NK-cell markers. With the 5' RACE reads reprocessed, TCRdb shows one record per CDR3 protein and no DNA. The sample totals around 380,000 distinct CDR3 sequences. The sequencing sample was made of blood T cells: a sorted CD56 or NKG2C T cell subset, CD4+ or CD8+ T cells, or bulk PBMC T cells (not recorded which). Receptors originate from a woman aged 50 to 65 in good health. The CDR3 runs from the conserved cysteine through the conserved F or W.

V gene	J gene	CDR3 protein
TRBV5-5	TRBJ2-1	CASTERDYLFF
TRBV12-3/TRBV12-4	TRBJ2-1	CASSYSAGVAGNEQFF
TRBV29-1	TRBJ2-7	CSTTEGEGEQYF
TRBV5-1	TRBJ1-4	CASSPSGNTNEKLFF
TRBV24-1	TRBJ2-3	CATSDLGTSGTSESSPHTDTQYF
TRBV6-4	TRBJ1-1	CASSDYPRTEAFF
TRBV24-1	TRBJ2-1	CATSGPGTNRYNEQFF
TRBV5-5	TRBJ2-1	CASSLVWEGDNEQFF
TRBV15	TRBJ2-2	CATSSTSGDGAGELFF
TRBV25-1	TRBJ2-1	CASSGVQGTGVNEQFF
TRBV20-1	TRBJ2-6	CSASGTTYSGANVLTF
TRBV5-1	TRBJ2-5	CASSSLDYSLGTQYF
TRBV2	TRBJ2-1	CASSEAIGWEGEQFF
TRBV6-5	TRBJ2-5	CASNDPVGETQYF
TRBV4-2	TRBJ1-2	CASSQAGGNYGYTF
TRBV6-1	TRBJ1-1	CASSEKSNTEAFF
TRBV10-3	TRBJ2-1	CAIRDAEFRNEQFF
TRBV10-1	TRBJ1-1	CASSLRPNTEAFF
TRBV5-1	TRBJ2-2	CASSFSQGAHTGELFF
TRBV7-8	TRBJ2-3	CASSLPGLAGADTQYF
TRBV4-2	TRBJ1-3	CASSSWAWDTIYF
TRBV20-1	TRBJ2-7	CSARLAGAYEQYF
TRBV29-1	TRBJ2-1	CSVTTEGVRGEQFF
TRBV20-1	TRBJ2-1	CSAIPLAGGSIPQDNEQFF
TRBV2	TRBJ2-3	CARRTRTSARTDTQYF